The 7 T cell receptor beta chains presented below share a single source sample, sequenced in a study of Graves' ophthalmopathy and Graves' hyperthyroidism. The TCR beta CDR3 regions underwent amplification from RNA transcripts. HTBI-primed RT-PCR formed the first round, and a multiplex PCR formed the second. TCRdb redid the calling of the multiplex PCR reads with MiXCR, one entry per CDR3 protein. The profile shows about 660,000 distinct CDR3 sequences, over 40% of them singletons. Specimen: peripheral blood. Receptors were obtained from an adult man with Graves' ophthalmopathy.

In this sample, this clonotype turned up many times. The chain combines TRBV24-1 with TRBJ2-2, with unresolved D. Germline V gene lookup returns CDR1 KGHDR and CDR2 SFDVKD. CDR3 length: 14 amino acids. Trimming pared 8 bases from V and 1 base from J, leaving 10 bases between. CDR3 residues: CATTRAENTGELFF. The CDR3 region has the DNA TGTGCCACCACTAGGGCAGAGAACACCGGGGAGCTGTTTTTT.

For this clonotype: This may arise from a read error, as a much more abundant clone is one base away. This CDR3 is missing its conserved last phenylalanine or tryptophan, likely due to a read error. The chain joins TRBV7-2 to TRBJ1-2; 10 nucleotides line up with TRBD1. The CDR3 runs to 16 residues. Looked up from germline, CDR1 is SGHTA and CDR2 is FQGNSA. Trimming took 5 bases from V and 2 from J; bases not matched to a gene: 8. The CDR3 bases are TGTGCCAGCAGCGGGACAGGGGAAGTAGGGAACTATGGCTACACCCTC. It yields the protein CASSGTGEVGNYGYTL.

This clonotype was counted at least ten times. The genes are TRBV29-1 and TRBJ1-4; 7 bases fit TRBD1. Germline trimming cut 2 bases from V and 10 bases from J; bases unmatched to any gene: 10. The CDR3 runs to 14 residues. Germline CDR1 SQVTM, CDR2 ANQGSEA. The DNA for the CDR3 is TGCAGCGTTGAAAAGGGGGCGTCAATGGGAAAACTGTTTTTT. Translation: CSVEKGASMGKLFF.

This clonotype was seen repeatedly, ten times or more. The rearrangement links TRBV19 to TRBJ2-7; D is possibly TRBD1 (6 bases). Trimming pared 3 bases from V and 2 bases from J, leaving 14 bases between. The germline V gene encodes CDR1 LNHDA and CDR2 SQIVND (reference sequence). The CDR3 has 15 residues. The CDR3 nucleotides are TGTGCCAGTAGTATTGGGGCACAGGGAGCCTACGAGCAGTACTTC. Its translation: CASSIGAQGAYEQYF.

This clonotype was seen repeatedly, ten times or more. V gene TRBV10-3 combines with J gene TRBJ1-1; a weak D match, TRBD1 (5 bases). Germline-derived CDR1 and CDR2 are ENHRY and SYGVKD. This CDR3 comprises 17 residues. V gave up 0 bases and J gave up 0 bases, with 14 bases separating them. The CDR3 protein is CAISESLGARMNTEAFF. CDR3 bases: TGTGCCATCAGTGAGTCCTTAGGGGCGAGAATGAACACTGAAGCTTTCTTT.

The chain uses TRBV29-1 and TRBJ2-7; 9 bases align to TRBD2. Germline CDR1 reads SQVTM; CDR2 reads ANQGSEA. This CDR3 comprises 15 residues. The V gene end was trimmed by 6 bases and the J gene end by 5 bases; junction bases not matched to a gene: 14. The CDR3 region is CSVRGSGSTGHEQYF. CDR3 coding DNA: TGCAGCGTCCGAGGTAGCGGGAGCACGGGACACGAGCAGTACTTC.

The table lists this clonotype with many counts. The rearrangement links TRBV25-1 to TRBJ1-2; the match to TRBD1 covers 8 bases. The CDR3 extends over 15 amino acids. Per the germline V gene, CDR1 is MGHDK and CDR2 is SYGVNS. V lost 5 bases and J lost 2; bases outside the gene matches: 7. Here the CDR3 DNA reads TGTGCCAGCAGTACCGGACAGGGTACCAACTATGGCTACACCTTC. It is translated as CASSTGQGTNYGYTF.